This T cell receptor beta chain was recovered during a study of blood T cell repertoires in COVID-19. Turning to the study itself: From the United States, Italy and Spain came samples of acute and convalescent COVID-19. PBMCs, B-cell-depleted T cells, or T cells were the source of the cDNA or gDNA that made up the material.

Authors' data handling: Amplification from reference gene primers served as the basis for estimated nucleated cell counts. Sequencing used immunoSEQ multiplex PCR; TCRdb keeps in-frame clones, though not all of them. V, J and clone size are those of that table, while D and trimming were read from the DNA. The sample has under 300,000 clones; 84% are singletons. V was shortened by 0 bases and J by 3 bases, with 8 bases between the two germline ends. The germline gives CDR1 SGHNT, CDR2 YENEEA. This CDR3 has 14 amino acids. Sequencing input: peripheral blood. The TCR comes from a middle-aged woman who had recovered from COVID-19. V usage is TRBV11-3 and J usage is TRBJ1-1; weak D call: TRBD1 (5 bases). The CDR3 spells CASSLDGGDTEAFF. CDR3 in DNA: TGTGCCAGCAGCTTAGATGGAGGGGACACTGAAGCTTTCTTT.